The 4 T cell receptor beta chains presented below share a single source sample, sequenced in a study of T cell responses to AZD1222 COVID-19 vaccine. The repertoire was sequenced with immunoSEQ multiplex PCR; TCRdb's copy has only in-frame clones and lacks some. The sample includes 100,000 to 120,000 clones, less than 95% of them seen just once. The specimen comprised peripheral blood, sampled on day 0 of AZD1222 vaccination. Every receptor here comes from an adult in good health.

This CDR3 reads CASSDRGYQETQYF. As DNA, the CDR3 is TGTGCCAGTAGCGACAGGGGGTACCAAGAGACCCAGTACTTC. The chain combines TRBV19 with TRBJ2-5; 9 bases align to TRBD1. V lost 6 bases, J lost 0 bases, and 2 bases stayed unmatched. Germline CDR1 LNHDA, CDR2 SQIVND (reference sequence). The CDR3 consists of 14 residues.

Notes on this clone: In the same sample, other DNA sequences code for this CDR3. The genes are TRBV28 and TRBJ2-7, with D perhaps TRBD1 (5 bases). V shed 4 bases and J shed 4 bases, with 5 bases lying between them. The length of the CDR3 is 11 residues. In germline, CDR1 is MDHEN, CDR2 SYDVKM. CDR3 amino acids: CASSSGYEQYF. CDR3 in DNA: TGTGCCAGCAGTTCAGGGTACGAGCAGTACTTC.

The genes are TRBV5-1 and TRBJ1-1, with TRBD1 identical over 7 bases. Germline V CDR1 and CDR2: SGHRS, YFSETQ. The ends lost 6 bases at V and 2 bases at J; junction bases unmatched: 7. This CDR3 has 14 amino acids. CDR3 sequence: CASTLTGVNTEAFF. The CDR3 nucleotides read TGCGCCAGCACCTTAACAGGGGTTAACACTGAAGCTTTCTTT.

The chain is built from TRBV19 and TRBJ1-4; D remains ambiguous. CDR3 length: 14 amino acids. Germline values: CDR1 LNHDA, CDR2 SQIVND (reference sequence). V was pared by 3 bases and J by 0 bases, with 5 bases between. The DNA of the CDR3 is TGTGCCAGTAGTATCCCATCAACTAATGAAAAACTGTTTTTT. It translates to CASSIPSTNEKLFF.